Presented here are 20 T cell receptor beta chains from one specimen sequenced in a study of OX40 agonist ivuxolimab in advanced cancers. Data came from immunoSEQ multiplex PCR; TCRdb stores just in-frame clones and leaves some out. There are around 100,000 clones in the sample; around 93% occur only once, and roughly 0.56% lies in the top ten. The source was CD4+ or CD8+ T cells sorted from blood, collected in a trial of the OX40 agonist ivuxolimab. These receptors were obtained from an adult with an advanced solid tumor such as melanoma, head and neck, liver or kidney cancer.

The chain combines TRBV5-1 with TRBJ2-1; 8 bases map to TRBD2. CDR1 is SGHRS and CDR2 is YFSETQ in the germline V gene. The trim removed 5 bases at V and 4 bases at J, leaving 11 bases unmatched. CDR3 length: 16 amino acids. CDR3 loop: CASRKGAGGAYNEQFF. The DNA for the CDR3 is TGCGCCAGCAGGAAAGGCGCGGGAGGTGCATACAATGAGCAGTTCTTC.

This chain joins TRBV5-6 and TRBJ1-1; weak D call: TRBD1 (5 bases). The CDR3 extends over 14 amino acids. Germline V gene lookup returns CDR1 SGHDT and CDR2 YYEEEE. The germline V and J ends were trimmed by 1 base and 2 bases, with 9 bases remaining between them. The CDR3 region has the DNA TGTGCCAGCAGCTTGTGGCAGGGTAACACTGAAGCTTTCTTT. Its translation is CASSLWQGNTEAFF.

The chain joins TRBV2 to TRBJ2-4; 8 nucleotides align to TRBD1. The CDR3 totals 18 residues. The J segment lost 0 bases and the V segment lost 2 bases, leaving 9 bases of the junction unmatched. Per germline, CDR1 SNHLY and CDR2 FYNNEI. DNA for the CDR3: TGTGCCAGCAGTGAAACGCCCGGACAGGGATTAGCCAAAAACATTCAGTACTTC. It yields the protein CASSETPGQGLAKNIQYF.

This clone was seen only a few times. V and J are TRBV28 and TRBJ1-1, with 7 bases that match TRBD1. The CDR3 is made up of 15 amino acids. CDR1 is MDHEN and CDR2 is SYDVKM in the germline V gene. Trimming cost V 8 bases and J 6 bases; bases outside gene matches: 15. CDR3 loop: CASPGQDGFIAEAFF. Here the CDR3 DNA reads TGTGCCAGCCCTGGACAGGATGGGTTCATAGCTGAAGCTTTCTTT.

This chain uses TRBV2 with TRBJ1-4; D not certain. Trimming took off 9 bases at V and 8 bases at J, with 13 bases between the two ends. Germline lookup yields CDR1 SNHLY and CDR2 FYNNEI. The CDR3 consists of 12 residues. The CDR3 spells CARSSGGEKLFF. DNA for the CDR3: TGTGCCAGGAGCTCGGGCGGGGAAAAACTGTTTTTT.

The gene calls are TRBV5-1 and TRBJ2-7; D not certain. This CDR3 comprises 14 residues. Germline V gives CDR1 SGHRS, CDR2 YFSETQ. Trimming left V 0 bases short and J 3 bases short, with 10 bases between. The CDR3 nucleotides are TGCGCCAGCAGCTTGGCCCTTCCGGGCTACGAGCAGTACTTC. It translates to CASSLALPGYEQYF.

The rearrangement links TRBV18 to TRBJ1-1; D uncertain. The CDR3 is 14 amino acids. V was pared by 3 bases and J by 0 bases, with 8 bases between. The germline CDR1 and CDR2 sequences are KGHSH and LQKENI. This CDR3 is CASSPSAMNTEAFF. The CDR3 DNA follows: TGTGCCAGCTCACCGTCAGCAATGAACACTGAAGCTTTCTTT.

This chain links TRBV7-8 with TRBJ2-4; no reliable D call. The CDR3 totals 17 residues. With 0 bases removed from V and 2 bases from J, the gap between germline ends came to 14 bases. Germline V gene lookup returns CDR1 SGHVS and CDR2 FQNEAQ. Here the CDR3 reads CASSLARRVDTKNIQYF. CDR3 nucleotides: TGTGCCAGCAGCTTAGCGCGAAGGGTCGACACCAAAAACATTCAGTACTTC.

This sequence joins TRBV18 and TRBJ2-2; D ambiguous. With 4 bases removed from V and 1 base from J, the gap between germline ends came to 13 bases. Germline CDR1 KGHSH, CDR2 LQKENI. CDR3 length equals 16 residues. The CDR3 sequence: CASSQAFDLNTGELFF. The CDR3 DNA follows: TGTGCCAGCTCACAAGCATTCGACTTGAACACCGGGGAGCTGTTTTTT.

The rearrangement joins TRBV7-9 to TRBJ2-2; D is uncertain. Germline-derived CDR1 and CDR2 are SEHNR and FQNEAQ (reference sequence). This CDR3 is built from 17 residues. The V end lost 5 bases, the J end lost 1 base, and 17 bases lay between the germline ends. CDR3 DNA sequence: TGTGCCAGCAGCCCCCGACCGGCACTCATGAACACCGGGGAGCTGTTTTTT. Protein sequence: CASSPRPALMNTGELFF.

The chain links TRBV9 to TRBJ2-6; no firm D call. The V end lost 2 bases, the J end lost 1 base, and 10 bases lay between the germline ends. Germline V gene sequence: CDR1 SGDLS, CDR2 YYNGEE. The CDR3 runs 16 residues. CDR3 coding DNA: TGTGCCAGCAGCGTCTCTGGGCTGTCTGGGGCCAACGTCCTGACTTTC. Translating it yields CASSVSGLSGANVLTF.

This chain uses TRBV5-1 with TRBJ2-2; 10 nucleotides align to TRBD2. CDR3 length equals 15 residues. Germline lookup yields CDR1 SGHRS and CDR2 YFSETQ. After removal of 4 bases from V and 4 bases from J, the junction contained 4 bases not matched to a gene. The CDR3 DNA reads TGCGCCAGCAGCGGAGCGGGAGGGCCCACCGGGGAGCTGTTTTTT. Translation: CASSGAGGPTGELFF.

The V and J genes are TRBV7-2 and TRBJ1-1, with a weak D call TRBD1 (5 bases). The CDR3 sequence is 13 residues long. V was cut by 7 bases and J by 0 bases, with 9 bases left in between. Germline V lookup: CDR1 SGHTA, CDR2 FQGNSA. CDR3 sequence reads: CASTRQMNTEAFF. DNA of the CDR3: TGTGCCAGCACCCGACAGATGAACACTGAAGCTTTCTTT.

A single count supports this clone. The rearrangement uses TRBV4-1 and TRBJ2-2; 8 bases line up with TRBD1. V lost 4 bases and J lost 4; bases outside the gene matches: 14. CDR3 length equals 18 residues. Germline V gene data show CDR1 as MGHRA and CDR2 as YSYEKL. The chain's CDR3 is CASSRAEGRGRITGELFF. The CDR3 nucleotides read TGCGCCAGCAGCCGAGCCGAGGGCAGGGGGCGTATCACCGGGGAGCTGTTTTTT.

The chain uses TRBV1 and TRBJ2-7; the table's D call of TRBD2 was not tested on the DNA. TRBV1 is a pseudogene. The CDR3 has 13 residues. In DNA, the CDR3 is TGCACCAGCAGCCAAGTCCTTGCCTACGAGCAGTACTTC. Amino acid sequence: CTSSQVLAYEQYF.

This clone has only one observation. V usage is TRBV15 and J usage is TRBJ2-3; the D gene is possibly TRBD1 (6 bases). The germline gives CDR1 LNHNV, CDR2 YYDKDF (reference sequence). This CDR3 spans 14 amino acids. The V end lost 4 bases, the J end lost 12 bases, and 20 bases lay between the germline ends. The CDR3 DNA sequence: TGTGCCACCAGCACCCGGGACACCAATAGGGCCCAGTATTTT. Protein: CATSTRDTNRAQYF.

This chain uses TRBV28 with TRBJ1-2, with 11 bases lining up with TRBD1. The V and J ends lost 8 bases and 4 bases, in that order; junction bases with no gene match: 9. The CDR3 runs 15 residues. CDR1 and CDR2 (germline): MDHEN, SYDVKM. The CDR3 nucleotides are TGTGCCAGCTTAACTCCGGGACAGGGGGTCTATGGCTACACCTTC. Its translation: CASLTPGQGVYGYTF.

The chain is built from TRBV4-3 and TRBJ2-1; tentatively, D is TRBD2 (6 bases). Trimming cost V 2 bases and J 4 bases, with 12 bases left between them. The CDR3 extends over 15 amino acids. The germline V gene encodes CDR1 LGHNA and CDR2 YSLEER. The CDR3 loop is CASSQLRDSYNEQFF. The CDR3 coding sequence is TGCGCCAGCAGCCAACTCCGGGACTCGTACAATGAGCAGTTCTTC.

This clone was seen once. The chain carries TRBV28 and TRBJ2-7; D uncertain. CDR1 is MDHEN and CDR2 is SYDVKM in the germline V gene. The CDR3 runs 12 residues. V dropped 7 bases and J dropped 3 bases, with 10 bases sitting between them. The CDR3 protein is CASKANSYEQYF. The CDR3 coding sequence is TGTGCCAGCAAGGCTAACAGCTACGAGCAGTACTTC.

Points on this clone: The sample contains more than one DNA sequence encoding this CDR3. The chain combines TRBV29-1 with TRBJ2-7, with TRBD2 identical over 8 bases. This CDR3 comprises 16 residues. Unmatched junction bases numbered 16, after V lost 6 bases and J lost 3 bases. Germline V lookup: CDR1 SQVTM, CDR2 ANQGSEA. The CDR3 DNA reads TGCAGCGTGGGGGGGGCGGGAGGAGGTAGCTACTACGAGCAGTACTTC. Its translation is CSVGGAGGGSYYEQYF.